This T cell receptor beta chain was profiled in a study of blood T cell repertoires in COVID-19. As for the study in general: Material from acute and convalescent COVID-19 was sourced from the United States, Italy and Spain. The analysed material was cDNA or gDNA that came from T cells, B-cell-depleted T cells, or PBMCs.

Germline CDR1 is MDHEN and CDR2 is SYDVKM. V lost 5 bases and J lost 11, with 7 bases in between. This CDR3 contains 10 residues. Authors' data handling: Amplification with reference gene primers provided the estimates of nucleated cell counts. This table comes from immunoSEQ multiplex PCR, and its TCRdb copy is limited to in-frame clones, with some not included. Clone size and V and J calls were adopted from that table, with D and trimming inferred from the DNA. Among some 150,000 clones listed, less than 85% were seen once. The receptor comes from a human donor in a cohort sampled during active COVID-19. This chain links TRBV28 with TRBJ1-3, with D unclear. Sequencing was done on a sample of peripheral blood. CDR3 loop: CASSSRSIYF. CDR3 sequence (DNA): TGTGCCAGCAGTAGTCGGTCCATATATTTT.